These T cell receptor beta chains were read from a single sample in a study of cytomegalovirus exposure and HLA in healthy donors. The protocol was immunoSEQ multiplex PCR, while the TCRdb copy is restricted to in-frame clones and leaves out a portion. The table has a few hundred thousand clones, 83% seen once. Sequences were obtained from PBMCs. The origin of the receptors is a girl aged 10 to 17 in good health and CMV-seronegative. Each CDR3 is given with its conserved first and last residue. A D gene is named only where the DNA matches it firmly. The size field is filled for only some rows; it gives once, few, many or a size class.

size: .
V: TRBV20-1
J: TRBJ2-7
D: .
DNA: TGCAGTGCGCGGGGCATCAACGAGCAGTACTTC
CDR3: CSARGINEQYF

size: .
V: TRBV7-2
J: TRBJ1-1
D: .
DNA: TGTGCCAGCAGCTTACCCCAGGGTTTCGGCACTGAAGCTTTCTTT
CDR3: CASSLPQGFGTEAFF

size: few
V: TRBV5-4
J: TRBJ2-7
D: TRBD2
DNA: TGTGCCAGCAGTCCTCCAGGACTAGCGTACGAGCAGTACTTC
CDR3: CASSPPGLAYEQYF

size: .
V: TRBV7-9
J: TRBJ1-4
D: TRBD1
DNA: TGTGCCAGCAGCTTTTTAAGGGGGCACGCGCTCCTGTTTTTT
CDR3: CASSFLRGHALLFF

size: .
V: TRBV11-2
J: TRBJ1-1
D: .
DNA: TGTGCCAGCAGCCGAGGATCAATTGAAGCTTTCTTT
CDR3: CASSRGSIEAFF

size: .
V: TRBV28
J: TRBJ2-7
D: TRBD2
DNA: TGTGCCAGCACCTCTCATCCCGGGACTAGCGGGAGCCGAGCCTACGAGCAGTACTTC
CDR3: CASTSHPGTSGSRAYEQYF

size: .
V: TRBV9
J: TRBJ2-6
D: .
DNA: TGTGCCAGCATGCTAGGGGGGGCCTCTGGGGCCAACGTCCTGACTTTC
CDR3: CASMLGGASGANVLTF

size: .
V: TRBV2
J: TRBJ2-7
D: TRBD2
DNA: TGTGCCAGCAGTGTAGGGAGCGGGAGAGTTGACGAGCAGTACTTC
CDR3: CASSVGSGRVDEQYF

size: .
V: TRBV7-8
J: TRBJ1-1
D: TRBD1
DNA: TGTGCCAGCAGCTTAGGGACAGGGGTAAGAACTGAAGCTTTCTTT
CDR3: CASSLGTGVRTEAFF

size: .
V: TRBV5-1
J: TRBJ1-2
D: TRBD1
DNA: TGCGCCAGCAGCATCGGACAGGGCTCTGGGGGCTACACCTTC
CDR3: CASSIGQGSGGYTF

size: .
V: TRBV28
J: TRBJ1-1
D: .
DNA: TGTGCCAGCAGTTTAGGGGGGGGTCCGACTGAAGCTTTCTTT
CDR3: CASSLGGGPTEAFF

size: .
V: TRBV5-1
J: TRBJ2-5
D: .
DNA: TGCGCCAGCAGCCCGCCTTCTGGTAGCGGTACTCAAGAGACCCAGTACTTC
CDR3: CASSPPSGSGTQETQYF

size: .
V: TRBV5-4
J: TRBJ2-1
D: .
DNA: TGTGCCAGCACCACTACAGGCCCGGGGGTTGGGAATGAGCAGTTCTTC
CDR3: CASTTTGPGVGNEQFF

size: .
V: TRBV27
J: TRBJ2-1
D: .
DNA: TGTGCCAGCAGTTTTGGGGGCCGTTCCTACAATGAGCAGTTCTTC
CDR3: CASSFGGRSYNEQFF

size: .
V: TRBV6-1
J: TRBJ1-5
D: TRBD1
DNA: TGTGCCAGCAGTGAAGGGACAGGGACTGATCAGCCCCAGCATTTT
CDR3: CASSEGTGTDQPQHF

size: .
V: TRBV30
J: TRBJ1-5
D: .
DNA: TGTGCCTGGAGTGTCGGGTTAAGGCAGCCCCAGCATTTT
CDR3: CAWSVGLRQPQHF

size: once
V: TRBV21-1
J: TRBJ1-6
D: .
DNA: TGTGCCAGCAAAAGAGACCCGACAGGACGGGGCTCCTATAATTCACCCCTCCACTTT
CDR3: CASKRDPTGRGSYNSPLHF

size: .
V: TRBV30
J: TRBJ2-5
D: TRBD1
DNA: TGTGCCGGGGACCTCACCGGGACAGGGGGCCGGGAGACCCAGTACTTC
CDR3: CAGDLTGTGGRETQYF

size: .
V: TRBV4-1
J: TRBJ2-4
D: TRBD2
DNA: TGCGCCAGCAGCCACCCAGGGACTAGCGGACAGATTCAGTACTTC
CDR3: CASSHPGTSGQIQYF

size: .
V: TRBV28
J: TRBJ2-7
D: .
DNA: TGTGCCAGCAGCCTCCAGTACGAGCAGTACTTC
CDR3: CASSLQYEQYF

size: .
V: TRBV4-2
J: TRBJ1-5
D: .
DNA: TGTGCCAGCAGCCAAGATCTAGGGACGGGAGATCAGCCCCAGCATTTT
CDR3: CASSQDLGTGDQPQHF

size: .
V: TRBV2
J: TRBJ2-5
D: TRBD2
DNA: TGTGCCAGCAGTGAAACTAGCGGGAGATGGGAGACCCAGTACTTC
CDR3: CASSETSGRWETQYF

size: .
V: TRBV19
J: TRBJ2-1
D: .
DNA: TGTGCCAGTAGGATCGCAGGCTACAATGAGCAGTTCTTC
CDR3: CASRIAGYNEQFF

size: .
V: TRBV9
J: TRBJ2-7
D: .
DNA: TGTGCCAGCGGGGCCGGGACACAAAATTACGAGCAGTACTTC
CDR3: CASGAGTQNYEQYF

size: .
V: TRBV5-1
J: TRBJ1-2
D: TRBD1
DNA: TGCGCCAGCAGCCTTCCTTCGGACAGGGTCAATGGCTACACCTTC
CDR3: CASSLPSDRVNGYTF

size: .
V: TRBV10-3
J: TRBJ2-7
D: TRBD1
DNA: TGTGCCATCAGTGAGTCAGGGGGCCAGCCCCCTGGCGAGCAGTACTTC
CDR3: CAISESGGQPPGEQYF

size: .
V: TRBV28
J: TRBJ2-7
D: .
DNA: TGTGCCAGCAGCCGGGGGGGGACAGGGACCTACGAGCAGTACTTC
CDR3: CASSRGGTGTYEQYF

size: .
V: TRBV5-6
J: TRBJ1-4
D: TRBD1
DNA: TGTGCCAGCAGATTTACCGGGACAGGGGTGGGTGAAAAACTGTTTTTT
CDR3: CASRFTGTGVGEKLFF

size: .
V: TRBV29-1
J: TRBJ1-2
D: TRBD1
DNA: TGCAGCGTTGATAGGACAGGGACCTATGGCTACACCTTC
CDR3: CSVDRTGTYGYTF

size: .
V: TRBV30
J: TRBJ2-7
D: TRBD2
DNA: TGTGCCTGGAATAGCGGGGTAGCCTACGAGCAGTACTTC
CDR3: CAWNSGVAYEQYF

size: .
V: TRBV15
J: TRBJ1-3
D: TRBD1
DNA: TGTGCCACCAGCAGGATGGGACAGTTCCTCTCTGGAAACACCATATATTTT
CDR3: CATSRMGQFLSGNTIYF

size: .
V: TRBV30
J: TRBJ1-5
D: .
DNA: TGTGCCTGGAGTCCAGGCGTTAATCAGCCCCAGCATTTT
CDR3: CAWSPGVNQPQHF

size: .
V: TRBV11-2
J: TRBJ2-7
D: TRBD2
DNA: TGTGCCAGCAGCTTTACTAGCGGGAACTACGAGCAGTACTTC
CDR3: CASSFTSGNYEQYF

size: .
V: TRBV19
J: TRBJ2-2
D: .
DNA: TGTGCCAGTACCCCGGCAGGAGGGCGTGGGAACACCGGGGAGCTGTTTTTT
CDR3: CASTPAGGRGNTGELFF

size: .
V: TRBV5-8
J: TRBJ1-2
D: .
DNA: TGTGCCAGCATCCCACAGGGCACCCACTATGGCTACACCTTC
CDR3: CASIPQGTHYGYTF

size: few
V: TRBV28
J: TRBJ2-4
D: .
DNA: TGTGCCAGCAGTTTAACCGACTTCCGGACATCTTTAAACATTCAGTACTTC
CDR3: CASSLTDFRTSLNIQYF

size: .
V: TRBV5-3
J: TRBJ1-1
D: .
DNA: TGTGCCAGCAGCTTCCGATCGGGAAACACTGAAGCTTTCTTT
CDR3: CASSFRSGNTEAFF

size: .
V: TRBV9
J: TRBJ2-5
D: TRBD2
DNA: TGTGCCAGCAGCGTAGCTCTCGGGGGGGGCCGGGGGGAGACCCAGTACTTC
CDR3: CASSVALGGGRGETQYF

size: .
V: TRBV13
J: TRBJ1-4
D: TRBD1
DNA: TGTGCCAGCAGCTTAACCCTCCGAGGGGGCGGGACGGAAAAACTGTTTTTT
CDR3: CASSLTLRGGGTEKLFF

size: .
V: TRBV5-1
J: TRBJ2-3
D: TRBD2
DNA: TGCGCCAGCAGCCTTACTAGCGGGAGCACAGATACGCAGTATTTT
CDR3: CASSLTSGSTDTQYF

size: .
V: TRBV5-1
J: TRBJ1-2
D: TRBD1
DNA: TGCGCCAGCAGCTTGGCCGGGACAGCATATGGCTACACCTTC
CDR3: CASSLAGTAYGYTF

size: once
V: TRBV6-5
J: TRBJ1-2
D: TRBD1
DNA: TGTGCCAGCCTCGACGTAGGACAGGGGGATAGATGCTACACCTTC
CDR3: CASLDVGQGDRCYTF

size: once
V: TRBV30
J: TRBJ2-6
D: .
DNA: TGTGCCTGGGCGCGGGCCAAAATCTCTGGGGCCAACGTCCTGACTTTC
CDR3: CAWARAKISGANVLTF

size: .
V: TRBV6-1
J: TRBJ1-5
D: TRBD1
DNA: TGTGCCAGCAGTGGGGGACAGGGAGGAGACCGAATGGCCAATCAGCCCCAGCATTTT
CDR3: CASSGGQGGDRMANQPQHF

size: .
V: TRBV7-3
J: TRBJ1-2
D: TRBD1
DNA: TGTGCCAGCAGCTTAATGGGCGGGACAGACAACTATGGCTACACCTTC
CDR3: CASSLMGGTDNYGYTF

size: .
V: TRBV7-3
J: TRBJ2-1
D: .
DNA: TGTGCCAGCAGCGAGGCTCTAATCAGGGGGGCCGGGTACAATGAGCAGTTCTTC
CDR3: CASSEALIRGAGYNEQFF

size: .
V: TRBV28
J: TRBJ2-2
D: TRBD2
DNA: TGTGCCATCCTAGCGGGAGGGCTCGGGACCGGGGAGCTGTTTTTT
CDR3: CAILAGGLGTGELFF

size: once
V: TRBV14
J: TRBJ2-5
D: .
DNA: TGTGCCAGCGGACAGTCGGAGGCCCAGTACTTC
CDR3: CASGQSEAQYF